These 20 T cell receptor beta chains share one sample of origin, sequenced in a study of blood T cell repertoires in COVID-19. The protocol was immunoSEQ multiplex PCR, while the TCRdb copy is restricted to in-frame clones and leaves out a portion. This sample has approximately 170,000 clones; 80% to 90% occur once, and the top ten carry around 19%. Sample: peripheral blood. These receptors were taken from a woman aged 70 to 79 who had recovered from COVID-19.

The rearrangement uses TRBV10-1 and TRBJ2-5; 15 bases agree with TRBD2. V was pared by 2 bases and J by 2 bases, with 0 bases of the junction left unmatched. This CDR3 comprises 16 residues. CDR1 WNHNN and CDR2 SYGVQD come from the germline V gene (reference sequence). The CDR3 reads CASSEGTSGGQETQYF. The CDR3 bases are TGCGCCAGCAGTGAGGGGACTAGCGGGGGGCAAGAGACCCAGTACTTC.

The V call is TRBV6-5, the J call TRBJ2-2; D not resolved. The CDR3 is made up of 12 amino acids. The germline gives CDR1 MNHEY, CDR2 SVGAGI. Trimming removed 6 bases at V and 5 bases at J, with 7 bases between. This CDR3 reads CASSPGTGELFF. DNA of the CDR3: TGTGCCAGCAGCCCCGGGACCGGGGAGCTGTTTTTT.

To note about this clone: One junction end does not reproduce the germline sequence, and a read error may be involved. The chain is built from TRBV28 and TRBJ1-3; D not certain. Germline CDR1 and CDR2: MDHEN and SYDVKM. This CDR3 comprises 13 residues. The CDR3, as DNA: TGTGCCAGCAGTCGGGGATCTGGAAACATCATATATTTT. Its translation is CASSRGSGNIIYF. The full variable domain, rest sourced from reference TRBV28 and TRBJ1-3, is DVKVTQSSRYLVKRTGEKVFLECVQDMDHENMFWYRQDPGLGLRLIYFSYDVKMKEKGDIPEGYSVSREKKERFSLILESASTNQTSMYLCASSRGSGNIIYFGEGSWLTVV.

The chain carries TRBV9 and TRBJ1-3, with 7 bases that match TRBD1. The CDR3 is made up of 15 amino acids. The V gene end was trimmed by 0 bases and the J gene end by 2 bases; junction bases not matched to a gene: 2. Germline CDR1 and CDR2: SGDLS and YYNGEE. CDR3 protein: CASSVVGTAGNTIYF. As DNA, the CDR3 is TGTGCCAGCAGCGTAGTAGGGACAGCTGGAAACACCATATATTTT.

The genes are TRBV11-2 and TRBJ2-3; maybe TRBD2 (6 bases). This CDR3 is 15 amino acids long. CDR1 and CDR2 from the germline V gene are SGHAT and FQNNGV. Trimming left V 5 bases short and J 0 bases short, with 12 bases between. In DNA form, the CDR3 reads TGTGCCAGCAGCCCCCTGGCGGGGAGCACAGATACGCAGTATTTT. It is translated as CASSPLAGSTDTQYF.

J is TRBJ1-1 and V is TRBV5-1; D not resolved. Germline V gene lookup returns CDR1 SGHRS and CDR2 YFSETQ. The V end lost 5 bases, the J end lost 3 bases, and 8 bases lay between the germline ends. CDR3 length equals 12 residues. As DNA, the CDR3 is TGCGCCAGCAGGAGGGATGACACTGAAGCTTTCTTT. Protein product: CASRRDDTEAFF.

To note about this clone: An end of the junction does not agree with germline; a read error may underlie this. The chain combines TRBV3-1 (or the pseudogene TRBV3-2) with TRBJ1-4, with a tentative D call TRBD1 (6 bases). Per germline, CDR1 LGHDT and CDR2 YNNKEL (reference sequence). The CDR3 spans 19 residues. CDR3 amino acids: CASTQRFRSLLAGAGKLFF. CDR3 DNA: TGTGCCAGCACCCAACGGTTTAGGAGCCTCTTGGCAGGGGCAGGAAAACTGTTTTTT.

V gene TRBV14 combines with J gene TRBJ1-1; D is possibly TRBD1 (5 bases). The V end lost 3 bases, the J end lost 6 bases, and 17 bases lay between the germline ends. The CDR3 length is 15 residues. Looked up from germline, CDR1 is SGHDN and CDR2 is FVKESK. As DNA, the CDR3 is TGTGCCAGCAGCCACCGGGGAGGGGTCGGCCCTGAAGCTTTCTTT. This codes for CASSHRGGVGPEAFF.

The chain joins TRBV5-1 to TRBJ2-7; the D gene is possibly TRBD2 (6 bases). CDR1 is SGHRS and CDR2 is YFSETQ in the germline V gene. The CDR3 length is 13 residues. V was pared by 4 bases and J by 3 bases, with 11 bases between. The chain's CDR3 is CASSAGPGYEQYF. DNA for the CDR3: TGCGCCAGCAGCGCGGGACCAGGCTACGAGCAGTACTTC.

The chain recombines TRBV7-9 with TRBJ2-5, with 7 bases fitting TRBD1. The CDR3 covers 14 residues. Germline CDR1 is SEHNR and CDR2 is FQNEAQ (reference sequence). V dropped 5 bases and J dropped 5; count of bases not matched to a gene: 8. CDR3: CASSRQGMGETQYF. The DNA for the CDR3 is TGTGCCAGCAGCCGACAGGGTATGGGGGAGACCCAGTACTTC.

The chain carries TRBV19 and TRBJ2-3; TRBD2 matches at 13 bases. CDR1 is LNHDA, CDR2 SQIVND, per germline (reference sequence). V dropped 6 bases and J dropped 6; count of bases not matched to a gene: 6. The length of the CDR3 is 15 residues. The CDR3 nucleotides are TGTGCCAGTAGACAACTAGCGGGAGGGCCTGATACGCAGTATTTT. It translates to CASRQLAGGPDTQYF.

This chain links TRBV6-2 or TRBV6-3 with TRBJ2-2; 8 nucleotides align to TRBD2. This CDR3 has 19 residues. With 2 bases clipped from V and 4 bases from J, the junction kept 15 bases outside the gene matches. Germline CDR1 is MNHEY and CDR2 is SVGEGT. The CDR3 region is CASSYRHPNPREVTGELFF. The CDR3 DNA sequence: TGTGCCAGCAGTTACCGGCACCCCAACCCGCGGGAGGTCACCGGGGAGCTGTTTTTT.

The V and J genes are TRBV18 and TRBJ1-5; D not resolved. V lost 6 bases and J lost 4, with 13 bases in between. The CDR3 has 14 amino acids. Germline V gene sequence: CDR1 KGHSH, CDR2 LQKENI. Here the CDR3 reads CASSRPGENQPQHF. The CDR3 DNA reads TGTGCCAGCTCTCGGCCTGGGGAGAATCAGCCCCAGCATTTT.

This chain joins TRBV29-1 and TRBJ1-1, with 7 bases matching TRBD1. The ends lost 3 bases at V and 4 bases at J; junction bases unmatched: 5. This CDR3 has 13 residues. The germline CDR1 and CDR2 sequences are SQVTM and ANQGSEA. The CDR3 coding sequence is TGCAGCGTTGACAGGGGGTCGAGCACTGAAGCTTTCTTT. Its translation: CSVDRGSSTEAFF.

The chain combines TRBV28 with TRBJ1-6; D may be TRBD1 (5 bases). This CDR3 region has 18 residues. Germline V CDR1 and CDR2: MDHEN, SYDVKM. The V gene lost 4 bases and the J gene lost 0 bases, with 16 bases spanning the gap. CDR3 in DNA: TGTGCCAGCAGTTGGTTTGGGGGGGGAAGCTCCTATAATTCACCCCTCCACTTT. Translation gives CASSWFGGGSSYNSPLHF. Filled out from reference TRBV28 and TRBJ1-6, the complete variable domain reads DVKVTQSSRYLVKRTGEKVFLECVQDMDHENMFWYRQDPGLGLRLIYFSYDVKMKEKGDIPEGYSVSREKKERFSLILESASTNQTSMYLCASSWFGGGSSYNSPLHFGNGTRLTVT.

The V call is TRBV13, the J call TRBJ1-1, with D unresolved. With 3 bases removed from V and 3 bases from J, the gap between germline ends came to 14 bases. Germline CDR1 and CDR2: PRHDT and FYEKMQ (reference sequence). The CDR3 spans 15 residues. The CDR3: CASSLGSGGHTEAFF. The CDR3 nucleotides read TGTGCCAGCAGCTTGGGTAGCGGCGGCCACACTGAAGCTTTCTTT.

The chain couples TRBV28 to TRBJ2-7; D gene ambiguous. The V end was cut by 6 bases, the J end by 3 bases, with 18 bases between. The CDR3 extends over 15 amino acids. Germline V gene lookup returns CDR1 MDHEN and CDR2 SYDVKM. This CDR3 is CASRPDADLVYEQYF. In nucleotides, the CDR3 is TGTGCCAGCAGACCCGACGCCGATCTAGTCTACGAGCAGTACTTC. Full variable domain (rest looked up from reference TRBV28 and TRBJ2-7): DVKVTQSSRYLVKRTGEKVFLECVQDMDHENMFWYRQDPGLGLRLIYFSYDVKMKEKGDIPEGYSVSREKKERFSLILESASTNQTSMYLCASRPDADLVYEQYFGPGTRLTVT.

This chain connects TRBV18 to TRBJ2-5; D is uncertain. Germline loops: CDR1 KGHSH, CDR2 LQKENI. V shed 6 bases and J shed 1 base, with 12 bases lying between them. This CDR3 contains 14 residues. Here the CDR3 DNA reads TGTGCCAGCTCCCCAATTAAGAGCCAAGAGACCCAGTACTTC. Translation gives CASSPIKSQETQYF. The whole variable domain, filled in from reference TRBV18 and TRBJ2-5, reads NAGVMQNPRHLVRRRGQEARLRCSPMKGHSHVYWYRQLPEEGLKFMVYLQKENIIDESGMPKERFSAEFPKEGPSILRIQQVVRGDSAAYFCASSPIKSQETQYFGPGTRLLVL.

The CDR3 reads CASRGAGGNHNEQFF. DNA for the CDR3: TGTGCCAGCAGAGGAGCCGGGGGGAACCACAATGAGCAGTTCTTC. V gene TRBV4-2 combines with J gene TRBJ2-1, with TRBD2 matching over 7 bases. The germline gives CDR1 LGHNA, CDR2 YNFKEQ. The CDR3 extends over 15 amino acids. J gave up 5 bases and V 6 bases, and 10 bases lay outside the gene matches.

The CDR3: CATTPGGSGANVLTF. The CDR3 DNA is TGTGCCACCACGCCCGGGGGCTCTGGGGCCAACGTCCTGACTTTC. This rearrangement joins TRBV19 to TRBJ2-6; weak D call: TRBD2 (6 bases). V dropped 10 bases and J dropped 0 bases, with 13 bases sitting between them. Germline V gene data show CDR1 as LNHDA and CDR2 as SQIVND (reference sequence). The CDR3 consists of 15 residues.